This paragraph reports one TCR beta chain. What it recognizes is unknown. The CDR3 has 15 residues. Germline CDR1 is MRHNA and CDR2 is SNTAGT. The V end was cut by 0 bases, the J end by 0 bases, with 8 bases between. The material for each subset, its genomic DNA, was split evenly across several immunoSEQ plates. Sequencing used immunoSEQ multiplex PCR; TCRdb keeps in-frame clones, though not all of them. Of roughly 1.5 million clones in the sample, nearly 99% were seen once. The data are from a study of shared clonotypes between healthy human individuals. Study-wide results and caveats: Naive subsets, compared against memory subsets, generally had larger estimated richness values.

The rearrangement links TRBV6-4 to TRBJ1-2; D perhaps matches TRBD1 (6 bases). This clonotype originated in a man aged 30 to 39 in good health. Sequences were obtained from naive CD4+ T cells sorted from blood. Indicated subset: CD45RA+ positively selected. The CDR3 sequence: CASSDSYRANYGYTF. The CDR3 region has the DNA TGTGCCAGCAGTGACTCGTACAGGGCTAACTATGGCTACACCTTC.